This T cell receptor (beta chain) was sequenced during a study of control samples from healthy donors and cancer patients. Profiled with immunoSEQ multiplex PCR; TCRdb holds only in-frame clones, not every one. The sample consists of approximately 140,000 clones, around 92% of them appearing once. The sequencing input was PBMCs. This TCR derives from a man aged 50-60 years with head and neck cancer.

CDR3 protein: CASSLGRSGANVLTF. The CDR3 bases are TGTGCCAGCAGCTTAGGCCGGTCTGGGGCCAACGTCCTGACTTTC. This chain links TRBV7-9 with TRBJ2-6; no definite D call. V was trimmed by 1 base and J by 1 base, leaving 5 bases between them. CDR1 and CDR2 from the germline V gene are SEHNR and FQNEAQ (reference sequence). The CDR3 totals 15 residues.